Below are 15 T cell receptor beta chains sequenced from a single sample in a study of T-cell reconstitution after alpha-beta-depleted transplantation in children. TCRbeta library preparation incorporated unique molecular identifiers. TCRdb recomputed calls from the PCR reads with MiXCR, one row per CDR3 protein. The repertoire has more than 250,000 distinct CDR3 sequences, more than 9% of them found once; the top ten carry about a tenth. The sample was PBMCs from the stem cell graft donor, taken from the stem cell graft. These receptor sequences come from a human donor who donated a stem cell graft to a child with SCID.

Only a few counts were recorded for this clonotype. The rearrangement joins TRBV27 to TRBJ1-2; D perhaps matches TRBD1 (5 bases). Germline V gene data show CDR1 as MNHEY and CDR2 as SMNVEV (reference sequence). Trimming took off 6 bases at V and 7 bases at J, with 15 bases between the two ends. The CDR3 runs to 13 residues. The CDR3 sequence is CASRQEAGGGYTF. CDR3 in DNA: TGTGCCAGCAGACAGGAGGCTGGGGGTGGCTACACCTTC.

This clonotype was seen a few times. The gene calls are TRBV3-1 and TRBJ2-6; no firm D call. The length of the CDR3 is 13 residues. Trimming took off 1 base at V and 3 bases at J, with 1 base between the two ends. Germline-derived CDR1 and CDR2 are LGHDT and YNNKEL (reference sequence). In DNA form, the CDR3 reads TGTGCCAGCAGCCAAGTTGGGGCCAACGTCCTGACTTTC. Encoded protein: CASSQVGANVLTF.

This clonotype was seen a handful of times. The J gene is TRBJ2-1, the V gene TRBV5-1, with D perhaps matching TRBD2 (5 bases). The germline V gene encodes CDR1 SGHRS and CDR2 YFSETQ. V was shortened by 1 base and J by 9 bases, with 14 bases between the two germline ends. The CDR3 runs to 14 residues. CDR3: CASSLLGWAGEQFF. The CDR3 coding sequence is TGCGCCAGCAGCTTGTTAGGGTGGGCGGGTGAGCAGTTCTTC. The whole variable domain, remainder taken from reference TRBV5-1 and TRBJ2-1, is KAGVTQTPRYLIKTRGQQVTLSCSPISGHRSVSWYQQTPGQGLQFLFEYFSETQRNKGNFPGRFSGRQFSNSRSEMNVSTLELGDSALYLCASSLLGWAGEQFFGPGTRLTVL.

The V and J genes are TRBV4-1 and TRBJ2-7; 7 bases are a match to TRBD1. This CDR3 has 17 residues. The ends lost 0 bases at V and 3 bases at J; junction bases unmatched: 11. The V gene's germline CDR1 is MGHRA and CDR2 YSYEKL. The chain's CDR3 is CASSQDPTDRRYYEQYF. For the CDR3, the DNA is TGCGCCAGCAGCCAAGACCCAACGGACAGGAGATACTACGAGCAGTACTTC.

This clonotype turned up a few times. V usage is TRBV6-1 and J usage is TRBJ2-7; 9 bases line up with TRBD1. This CDR3 comprises 15 residues. Germline V gene data show CDR1 as MNHNS and CDR2 as SASEGT. The J segment lost 0 bases and the V segment lost 11 bases, leaving 11 bases of the junction unmatched. The CDR3 DNA follows: TGTGCCGGAGGCCAGGGACAGGGACGCTCCTACGAGCAGTACTTC. This sequence encodes CAGGQGQGRSYEQYF.

This clonotype was counted only a few times. The J gene is TRBJ2-2, the V gene TRBV6-6; D might be TRBD1 (6 bases). Germline loops: CDR1 MNHNY, CDR2 SVGAGI (reference sequence). V lost 8 bases and J 3 bases, leaving 10 bases between the germline ends. This CDR3 has 13 amino acids. CDR3 bases: TGTGCCAGCGGGGGCAGAGACACCGGGGAGCTGTTTTTT. It translates to CASGGRDTGELFF.

The chain is built from TRBV3-1 and TRBJ2-3; tentative D call: TRBD1 (6 bases). The CDR3 is 15 amino acids. Trimming removed 7 bases at V and 7 bases at J, with 21 bases between. Germline lookup yields CDR1 LGHDT and CDR2 YNNKEL (reference sequence). CDR3 protein: CASTQLGPGTHTQYF. CDR3 bases: TGTGCCAGCACCCAGCTGGGCCCTGGGACACATACGCAGTATTTT.

This clonotype was picked up a small number of times. The J gene is TRBJ2-2, the V gene TRBV20-1, with D possibly matching TRBD1 (5 bases). Germline V CDR1 and CDR2: DFQATT, SNEGSKA (reference sequence). Trimming removed 5 bases from V and 0 bases from J, with 13 bases in between. CDR3 size: 15 residues. CDR3 in DNA: TGCAGTGCTGGGCAGCAGGGATCGAACACCGGGGAGCTGTTTTTT. Translating gives CSAGQQGSNTGELFF.

This clonotype was detected only a few times. J is TRBJ1-3 and V is TRBV5-1, with D perhaps matching TRBD1 (5 bases). Per germline, CDR1 SGHRS and CDR2 YFSETQ. The CDR3 length is 15 residues. Trimming shortened V by 4 bases and J by 0 bases, and 11 bases separated the two germline ends. The CDR3 region has the DNA TGCGCCAGCAGCCCGGGGGACGGCTCTGGAAACACCATATATTTT. Translated: CASSPGDGSGNTIYF.

This clonotype has more than one count but fewer than ten. This sequence joins TRBV6-2 or TRBV6-3 and TRBJ2-7; 8 positions match TRBD1. V lost 7 bases, J lost 3 bases, and 14 bases stayed unmatched. The germline V gene has CDR1 MNHEY and CDR2 SVGEGT. CDR3 size: 16 residues. The CDR3 DNA follows: TGTGCCAGCATATCCCTGGGGACAGGAAGAGTCTACGAGCAGTACTTC. As protein: CASISLGTGRVYEQYF.

The rearrangement uses TRBV12-3 or TRBV12-4 and TRBJ2-7, with TRBD1 as a possible D gene (6 bases). This CDR3 is built from 13 residues. Trimming took off 3 bases at V and 5 bases at J, with 11 bases between the two ends. CDR3 DNA sequence: TGTGCCAGCAGTTTCCTCCGGGACAACGAGCAGTACTTC. Translated, it gives CASSFLRDNEQYF.

This clonotype occurred many times. The rearrangement uses TRBV7-9 and TRBJ2-2; D possibly corresponds to TRBD2 (5 bases). The CDR3 length is 13 residues. Germline-derived CDR1 and CDR2 are SEHNR and FQNEAQ (reference sequence). Deletions cut 8 bases from V and 4 bases from J, with 11 bases between. In nucleotides, the CDR3 is TGTGCCAGCGGAGACTACCTCACCGGGGAGCTGTTTTTT. This translates into CASGDYLTGELFF.

This clonotype was recorded a few times. The gene calls are TRBV7-8 and TRBJ1-5; D not certain. The CDR3 is made up of 15 amino acids. The V end lost 1 base, the J end lost 4 bases, and 11 bases lay between the germline ends. The V gene's germline CDR1 is SGHVS and CDR2 FQNEAQ. The CDR3 DNA is TGTGCCAGCAGCTTAGAGGACGGGCGAAATCAGCCCCAGCATTTT. Its protein is CASSLEDGRNQPQHF.

In this sample, this clonotype turned up many times. This rearrangement joins TRBV29-1 to TRBJ2-1; tentatively, D is TRBD2 (6 bases). Per the germline V gene, CDR1 is SQVTM and CDR2 is ANQGSEA. The germline V and J ends were trimmed by 3 bases and 0 bases, with 6 bases remaining between them. This CDR3 has 13 residues. DNA of the CDR3: TGCAGCGTTGAGGGGGGCTCCTACAATGAGCAGTTCTTC. Translated: CSVEGGSYNEQFF.

This clonotype was counted only a few times. This chain connects TRBV6-4 to TRBJ2-2; D unclear. Trimming left V 7 bases short and J 3 bases short, with 6 bases between. The CDR3 has 12 amino acids. Germline CDR1 reads MRHNA; CDR2 reads SNTAGT. This CDR3 reads CASIGDTGELFF. For the CDR3, the DNA is TGTGCCAGCATTGGCGACACCGGGGAGCTGTTTTTT.